The clone carrying this TCR beta chain has more than one count but fewer than ten. Its antigen is currently unknown. These data come from a study of Ad26.COV2.S vaccination and SARS-CoV-2 variants. The CDR3 length is 13 residues. Germline assignment: CDR1 KGHDR and CDR2 SFDVKD. V was pared by 4 bases and J by 2 bases, with 8 bases between. Data came from immunoSEQ multiplex PCR; TCRdb stores just in-frame clones and leaves some out. The table has more than 300,000 clones, around 88% seen once. Points from the study as a whole: Spike-specific TCR breadth was greater after Ad26.COV2.S than placebo.

Treatment of the sample: roughly 19 received Ad26.COV2.S at low or high dose, single or two shots; a few received placebo; per-sample allocation not given. The investigators took samples on day 63 after the first vaccine or placebo injection. This sequence was found in a person aged 18 to 59 who received the Ad26.COV2.S COVID-19 vaccine or a placebo. The chain employs TRBV24-1 and TRBJ2-7, with D perhaps matching TRBD2 (6 bases). This specimen was peripheral blood, taken in a trial of Ad26.COV2.S vaccine versus placebo. The CDR3 nucleotides are TGTGCCACCAGTGACGGGGGAACCTACGAGCAGTACTTC. Residues: CATSDGGTYEQYF.